The following is a T cell receptor (beta chain) sequence with its context. Its antigen is still unknown. With 3 bases removed from V and 4 bases from J, the gap between germline ends came to 17 bases. The CDR3 runs 16 residues. Looked up from germline, CDR1 is SGHDN and CDR2 is FVKESK. Template-switching 5'RACE yielded the TCR cDNA; a universal primer site and UMIs were added in the process. A single record per CDR3 protein comes from TCRdb applying MiXCR to the 5' RACE reads. The sample contains about 550,000 distinct CDR3 sequences, about 19% of which appear only once. The source of the sample is a study of T cells after yellow fever vaccination. Study-wide results and limits: Re-detected after boosting: most primary clones, almost 97% of CD4 and around 86% of CD8. CD4 and CD8 compartments shared a small share of clonotypes.

The specimen was PBMCs, collected 15 days after the yellow fever booster vaccination. This sequence joins TRBV14 and TRBJ2-3, with TRBD2 as a possible D gene (6 bases). The receptor's source is a man in his thirties or forties who received the YFV17D yellow fever vaccine. CDR3 amino acids: CASSHLPPGVADTQYF. The CDR3 DNA reads as TGTGCCAGCAGCCACCTTCCCCCGGGGGTGGCAGATACGCAGTATTTT.